The clone carrying this TCR beta chain appeared a few times. The assay was immunoSEQ multiplex PCR, and TCRdb's table has in-frame clones only and misses some. The sample holds under 250,000 clones, around 83% seen once. The data stem from a study of blood T cell repertoires in COVID-19. Trimming stripped 1 base from V and 10 bases from J, with 14 bases between. Germline V CDR1 and CDR2: SGHDN, FVKESK. This CDR3 contains 15 residues. Sequenced input: peripheral blood. The chain is built from TRBV14 and TRBJ1-6, with D uncertain. The sequence was obtained from a middle-aged man with active or convalescent COVID-19. The CDR3 here is CASSQGLALGSPLHF. CDR3 coding DNA: TGTGCCAGCAGCCAAGGGTTAGCCTTAGGCTCACCCCTCCACTTT.